The clone carrying this TCR beta chain was observed a single time. J gave up 1 base and V 5 bases, and 1 base lay outside the gene matches. The CDR3 has 14 residues. In germline, CDR1 is MNHEY, CDR2 SMNVEV (reference sequence). Original handling: Amplification of reference gene primers provided the estimated nucleated cell counts. Using immunoSEQ multiplex PCR, the repertoire was profiled, and TCRdb retains in-frame clones only, with some absent. Clone size and the V and J calls come from that table; the DNA yielded D and trimming. The sample consists of hundreds of thousands of clones, more than 80% of them appearing once. Participants came from about 24 US areas, aged roughly 18 to 100 years. This record comes from a study of blood T cell repertoires in COVID-19. Whole-study context: From the United States, Italy and Spain came samples of acute and convalescent COVID-19. Nucleic acid was either cDNA or gDNA, and it came from T cells, B-cell-depleted T cells, or PBMCs.

The TCR was taken from a woman under 30 who had recovered from COVID-19. The rearrangement joins TRBV27 to TRBJ2-3; 9 nucleotides agree with TRBD1. Material: PBMCs or T cells enriched from blood (not recorded which). The CDR3 nucleotides read TGTGCCAGCAGTCGGGACAGGGGCACAGATACGCAGTATTTT. Encoded protein: CASSRDRGTDTQYF.